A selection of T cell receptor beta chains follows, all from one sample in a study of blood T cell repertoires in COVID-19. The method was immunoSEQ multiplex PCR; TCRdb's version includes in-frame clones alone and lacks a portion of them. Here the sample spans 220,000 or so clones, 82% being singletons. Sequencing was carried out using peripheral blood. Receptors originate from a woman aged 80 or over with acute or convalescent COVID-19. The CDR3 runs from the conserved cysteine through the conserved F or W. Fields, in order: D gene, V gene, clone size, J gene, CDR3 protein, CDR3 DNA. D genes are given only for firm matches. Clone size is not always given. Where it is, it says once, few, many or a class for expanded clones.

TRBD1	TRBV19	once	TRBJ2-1	CASSIVQGPNHEQFF	TGTGCCAGTAGTATAGTACAGGGGCCCAATCATGAGCAGTTCTTC
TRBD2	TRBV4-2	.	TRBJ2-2	CASSQESPGGAGELFF	TGTGCCAGCAGCCAAGAATCTCCCGGGGGGGCCGGGGAGCTGTTTTTT
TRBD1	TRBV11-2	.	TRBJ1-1	CASSLGRGSTEAFF	TGTGCCAGCAGCTTAGGCAGGGGGAGCACTGAAGCTTTCTTT
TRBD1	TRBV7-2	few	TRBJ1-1	CASSPRLGGAVTEAFF	TGTGCCAGCAGTCCACGACTAGGGGGCGCGGTCACTGAAGCTTTCTTT
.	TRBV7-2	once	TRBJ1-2	CASSLSSGRANYGYTF	TGTGCCAGCAGCTTATCCTCAGGCCGAGCTAACTATGGCTACACCTTC
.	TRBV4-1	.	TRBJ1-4	CASSQERARAAEKLFF	TGCGCCAGCAGCCAAGAGAGGGCGAGAGCGGCTGAAAAACTGTTTTTT
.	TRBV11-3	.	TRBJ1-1	CASSRAGNVNTEAFF	TGTGCCAGCAGCCGGGCCGGGAACGTGAACACTGAAGCTTTCTTT
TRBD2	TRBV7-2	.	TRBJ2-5	CASSTATSGGETQYF	TGTGCCAGCAGCACGGCGACTAGCGGAGGAGAGACCCAGTACTTC
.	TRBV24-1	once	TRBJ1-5	CATSDPNQPQHF	TGTGCCACCAGTGATCCGAATCAGCCCCAGCATTTT
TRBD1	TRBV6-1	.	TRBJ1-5	CASSDGQARDQPQHF	TGTGCCAGCAGTGACGGACAGGCTCGTGATCAGCCCCAGCATTTT
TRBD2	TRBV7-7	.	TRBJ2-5	CASSLGLADRGETQYF	TGTGCTAGCAGCTTAGGACTAGCGGACCGCGGGGAGACCCAGTACTTC
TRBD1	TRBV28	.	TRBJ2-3	CASSPGTGWTDTQYF	TGTGCCAGCAGTCCGGGGACAGGGTGGACAGATACGCAGTATTTT
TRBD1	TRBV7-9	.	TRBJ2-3	CASSLGRGITDTQYF	TGTGCCAGCAGCTTGGGCAGGGGGATCACAGATACGCAGTATTTT
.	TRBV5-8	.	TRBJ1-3	CASSFRRMVSGNTIYF	TGTGCCAGCAGCTTCCGGCGGATGGTCTCTGGAAACACCATATATTTT
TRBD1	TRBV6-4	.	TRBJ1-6	CASRAGTAGNSPLHF	TGTGCCAGCAGAGCCGGGACAGCTGGTAATTCACCCCTCCACTTT
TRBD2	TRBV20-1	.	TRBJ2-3	CSARGVNTQYF	TGCAGTGCTCGGGGGGTGAATACGCAGTATTTT
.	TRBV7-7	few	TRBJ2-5	CASSPCTEEAGETQYF	TGTGCTAGCAGCCCCTGTACCGAGGAGGCTGGAGAGACCCAGTACTTC
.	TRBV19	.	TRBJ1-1	CASSQALNTEAFF	TGTGCCAGTAGCCAGGCTCTGAACACTGAAGCTTTCTTT
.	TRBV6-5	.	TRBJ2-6	CASSNGLSGANVLTF	TGTGCCAGCAGCAACGGTCTCTCTGGGGCCAACGTCCTGACTTTC
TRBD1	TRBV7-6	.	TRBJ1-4	CASSYRQGDEKLFF	TGTGCCAGCAGCTACAGACAGGGGGATGAAAAACTGTTTTTT
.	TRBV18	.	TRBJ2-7	CASSPSTGTYEQYF	TGTGCCAGCTCACCCTCGACAGGAACCTACGAGCAGTACTTC
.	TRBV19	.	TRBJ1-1	CASSIARLLGTEAFF	TGTGCCAGTAGTATAGCCCGACTACTAGGCACTGAAGCTTTCTTT
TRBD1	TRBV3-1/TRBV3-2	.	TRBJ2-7	CASGTGGYEQYF	TGTGCCAGCGGGACAGGGGGATACGAGCAGTACTTC
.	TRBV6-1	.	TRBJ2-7	CASSDRVSYEQYF	TGTGCCAGCAGTGACAGGGTTTCCTACGAGCAGTACTTC
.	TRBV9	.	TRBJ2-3	CASSSRQAHTDTQYF	TGTGCCAGCAGCTCACGACAGGCACACACAGATACGCAGTATTTT
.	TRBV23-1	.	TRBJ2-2	CASSRQADTLVLFF	TGCGCCAGCAGTCGACAGGCAGATACATTGGTGCTGTTTTTT
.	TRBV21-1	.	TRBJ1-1	CASSKGWTRDRGAFF	TGTGCCAGCAGCAAAGGCTGGACAAGGGATCGCGGAGCTTTCTTT
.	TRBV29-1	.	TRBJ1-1	CSAYGGQRTEAFF	TGCAGCGCTTACGGAGGACAGCGCACTGAAGCTTTCTTT
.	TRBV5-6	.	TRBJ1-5	CASSPGTTSNQPQHF	TGTGCCAGCAGCCCCGGGACAACTAGCAATCAGCCCCAGCATTTT
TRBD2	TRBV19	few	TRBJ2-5	CASIPGSGILTQYF	TGTGCCAGTATCCCGGGGAGCGGGATCTTGACCCAGTACTTC
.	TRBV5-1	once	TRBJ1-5	CASSLESGRLQPQHF	TGCGCCAGCAGCTTGGAGTCAGGGAGGCTACAGCCCCAGCATTTT
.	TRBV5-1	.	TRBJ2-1	CASSYAGDTYNEQFF	TGCGCCAGCAGCTATGCGGGGGACACCTACAATGAGCAGTTCTTC
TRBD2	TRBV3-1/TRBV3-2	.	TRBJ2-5	CASSPGLAGGPAVRAQYF	TGTGCCAGCAGCCCCGGACTAGCGGGGGGGCCCGCTGTTAGAGCCCAGTACTTC
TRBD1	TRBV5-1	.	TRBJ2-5	CASSLSTGKETQYF	TGCGCCAGCAGCCTTTCGACAGGGAAGGAGACCCAGTACTTC
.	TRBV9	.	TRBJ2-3	CASSVATATTDTQYF	TGTGCCAGCAGCGTAGCGACAGCCACCACAGATACGCAGTATTTT
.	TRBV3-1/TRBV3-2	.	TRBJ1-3	CASSTGGPGNTIYF	TGTGCCAGCAGCACCGGGGGGCCTGGAAACACCATATATTTT
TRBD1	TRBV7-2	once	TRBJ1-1	CASSLRQGADTEAFF	TGTGCCAGCAGCCTAAGACAGGGGGCGGACACTGAAGCTTTCTTT
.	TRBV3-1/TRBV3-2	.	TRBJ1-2	CASSQENGRGGYTF	TGTGCCAGCAGCCAAGAGAATGGCCGGGGAGGCTACACCTTC
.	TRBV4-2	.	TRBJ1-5	CASSQDQGNQPQHF	TGTGCCAGCAGCCAGGATCAGGGGAATCAGCCCCAGCATTTT
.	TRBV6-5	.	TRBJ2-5	CASSYGVGGSGETQYF	TGTGCCAGCAGTTACGGTGTAGGGGGTTCTGGAGAGACCCAGTACTTC
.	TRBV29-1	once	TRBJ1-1	CSGRGGGEYTEAFF	TGCAGCGGCCGCGGGGGAGGGGAATACACTGAAGCTTTCTTT
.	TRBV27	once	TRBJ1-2	CASSLSPSTNYGYTF	TGTGCCAGCAGTTTATCCCCGAGTACTAACTATGGCTACACCTTC
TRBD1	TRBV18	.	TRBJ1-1	CASSNGQANTEAFF	TGTGCCAGCTCAAACGGACAGGCGAACACTGAAGCTTTCTTT
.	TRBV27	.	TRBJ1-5	CASASENSNQPQHF	TGTGCCAGCGCCAGCGAGAATAGCAATCAGCCCCAGCATTTT
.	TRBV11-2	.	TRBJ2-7	CASSLALDLGDEQYF	TGTGCCAGCAGCTTAGCCCTTGATCTGGGAGACGAGCAGTACTTC
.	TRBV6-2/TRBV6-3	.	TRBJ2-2	CASSSYTGELFF	TGTGCCAGCAGCTCTTACACCGGGGAGCTGTTTTTT
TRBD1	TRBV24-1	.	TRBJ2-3	CATSAGQGADTQYF	TGTGCCACCAGTGCGGGGCAGGGGGCAGATACGCAGTATTTT
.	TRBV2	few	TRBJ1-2	CASSEPRAVSEGYTF	TGTGCCAGCAGTGAACCGAGGGCGGTTTCGGAAGGCTACACCTTC
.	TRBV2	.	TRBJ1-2	CASKWTENYGYTF	TGTGCCAGCAAATGGACAGAAAACTATGGCTACACCTTC
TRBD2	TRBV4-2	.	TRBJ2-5	CASSQVALAGGEGETQYF	TGTGCCAGCAGCCAAGTCGCCCTAGCGGGGGGAGAGGGTGAGACCCAGTACTTC
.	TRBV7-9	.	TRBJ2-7	CASTRLYEQYF	TGTGCCAGCACTCGGTTGTACGAGCAGTACTTC
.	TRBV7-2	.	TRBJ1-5	CASSLLGAGQPQHF	TGTGCCAGCAGCTTATTGGGGGCAGGTCAGCCCCAGCATTTT
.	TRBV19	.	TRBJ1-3	CASSITPAGAPGNTIYF	TGTGCCAGTAGTATAACCCCTGCGGGGGCTCCTGGAAACACCATATATTTT
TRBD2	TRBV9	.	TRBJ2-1	CASSVGSGAAGTYNEQFF	TGTGCCAGCAGCGTAGGGTCGGGCGCAGCGGGGACTTACAATGAGCAGTTCTTC
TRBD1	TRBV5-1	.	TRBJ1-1	CASSLGDSSSGTEAFF	TGCGCCAGCAGCCTCGGGGACAGCAGCTCGGGCACTGAAGCTTTCTTT